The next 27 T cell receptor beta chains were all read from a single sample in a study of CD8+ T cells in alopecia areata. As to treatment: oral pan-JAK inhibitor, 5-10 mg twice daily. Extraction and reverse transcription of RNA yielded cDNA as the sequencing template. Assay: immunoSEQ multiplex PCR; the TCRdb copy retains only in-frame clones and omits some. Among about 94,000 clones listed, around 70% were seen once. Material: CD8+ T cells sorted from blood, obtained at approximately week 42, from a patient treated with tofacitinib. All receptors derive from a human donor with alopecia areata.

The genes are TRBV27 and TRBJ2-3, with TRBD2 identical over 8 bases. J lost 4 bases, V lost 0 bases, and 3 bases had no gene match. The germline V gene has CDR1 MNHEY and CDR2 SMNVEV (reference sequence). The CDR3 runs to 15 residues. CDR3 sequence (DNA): TGTGCCAGCAGTTTATCCGGACTAGCCGCAGATACGCAGTATTTT. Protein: CASSLSGLAADTQYF.

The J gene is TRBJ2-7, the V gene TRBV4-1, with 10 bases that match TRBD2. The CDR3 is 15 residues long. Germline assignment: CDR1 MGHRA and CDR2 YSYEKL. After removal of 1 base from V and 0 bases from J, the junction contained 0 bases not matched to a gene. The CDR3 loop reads CASSQASGGSYEQYF. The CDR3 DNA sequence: TGCGCCAGCAGCCAAGCTAGCGGGGGCTCCTACGAGCAGTACTTC.

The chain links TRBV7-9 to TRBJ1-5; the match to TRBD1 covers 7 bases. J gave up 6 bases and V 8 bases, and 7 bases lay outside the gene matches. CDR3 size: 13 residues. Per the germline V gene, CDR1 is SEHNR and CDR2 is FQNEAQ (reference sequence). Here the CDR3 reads CASSRQGGQPQHF. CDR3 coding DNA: TGTGCCAGCTCGAGACAGGGCGGTCAGCCCCAGCATTTT.

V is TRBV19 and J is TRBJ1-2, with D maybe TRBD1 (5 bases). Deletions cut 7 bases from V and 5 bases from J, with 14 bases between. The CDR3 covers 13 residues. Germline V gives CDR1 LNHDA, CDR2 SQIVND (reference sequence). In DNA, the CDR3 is TGTGCCAGTAACCCCGGGACGATTTATGGCTACACCTTC. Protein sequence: CASNPGTIYGYTF. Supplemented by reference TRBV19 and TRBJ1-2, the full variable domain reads DGGITQSPKYLFRKEGQNVTLSCEQNLNHDAMYWYRQDPGQGLRLIYYSQIVNDFQKGDIAEGYSVSREKKESFPLTVTSAQKNPTAFYLCASNPGTIYGYTFGSGTRLTVV.

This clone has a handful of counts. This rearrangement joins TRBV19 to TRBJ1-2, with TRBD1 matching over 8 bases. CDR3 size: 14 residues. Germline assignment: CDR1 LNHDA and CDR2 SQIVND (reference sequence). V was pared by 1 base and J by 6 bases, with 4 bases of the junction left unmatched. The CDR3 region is CASSIVPRGHGYTF. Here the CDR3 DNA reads TGTGCCAGTAGTATAGTGCCCAGGGGGCATGGCTACACCTTC.

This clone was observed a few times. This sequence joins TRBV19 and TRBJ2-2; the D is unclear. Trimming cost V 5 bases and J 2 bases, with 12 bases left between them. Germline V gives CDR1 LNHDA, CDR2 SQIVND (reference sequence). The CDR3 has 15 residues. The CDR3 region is CASSPPTLNTGELFF. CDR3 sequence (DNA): TGTGCCAGTAGTCCCCCGACACTTAACACCGGGGAGCTGTTTTTT.

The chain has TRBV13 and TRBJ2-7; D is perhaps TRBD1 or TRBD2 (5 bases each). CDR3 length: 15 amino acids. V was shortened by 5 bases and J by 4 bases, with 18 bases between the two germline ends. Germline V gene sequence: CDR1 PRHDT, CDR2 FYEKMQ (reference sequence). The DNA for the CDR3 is TGTGCCAGCAGCGGACCGGGGCGCGGTTCTTACGAGCAGTACTTC. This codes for CASSGPGRGSYEQYF.

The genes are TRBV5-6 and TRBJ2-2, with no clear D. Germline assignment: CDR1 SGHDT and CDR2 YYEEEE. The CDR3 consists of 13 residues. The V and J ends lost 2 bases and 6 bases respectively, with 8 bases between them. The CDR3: CASSFSLAGELFF. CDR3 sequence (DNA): TGTGCCAGCAGCTTCTCCCTCGCCGGGGAGCTGTTTTTT.

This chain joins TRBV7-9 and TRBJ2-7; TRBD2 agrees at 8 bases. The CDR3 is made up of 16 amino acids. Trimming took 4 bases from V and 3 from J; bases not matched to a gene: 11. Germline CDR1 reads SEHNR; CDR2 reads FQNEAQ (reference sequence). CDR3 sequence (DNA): TGTGCCAGCAGCTCCGGAGGGGGACTAGAAGTCTACGAGCAGTACTTC. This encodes CASSSGGGLEVYEQYF.

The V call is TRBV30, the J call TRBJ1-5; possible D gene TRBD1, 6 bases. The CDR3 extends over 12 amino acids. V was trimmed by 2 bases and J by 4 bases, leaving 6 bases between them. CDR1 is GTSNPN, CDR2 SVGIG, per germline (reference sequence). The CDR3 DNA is TGTGCCTGGAGTCAGGGGAATCAGCCCCAGCATTTT. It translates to CAWSQGNQPQHF.

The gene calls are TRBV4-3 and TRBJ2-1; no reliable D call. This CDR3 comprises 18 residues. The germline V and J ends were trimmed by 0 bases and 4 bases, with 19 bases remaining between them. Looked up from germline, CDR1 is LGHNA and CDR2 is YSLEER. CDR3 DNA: TGCGCCAGCAGCCAAGAAGCGCCCGTGAGGAGACTTTACAATGAGCAGTTCTTC. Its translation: CASSQEAPVRRLYNEQFF.

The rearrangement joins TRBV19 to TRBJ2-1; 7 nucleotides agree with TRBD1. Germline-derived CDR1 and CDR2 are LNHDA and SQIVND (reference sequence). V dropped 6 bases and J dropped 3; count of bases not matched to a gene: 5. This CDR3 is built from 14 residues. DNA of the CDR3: TGTGCCAGTAGCCTGGGGGACAGCTACAATGAGCAGTTCTTC. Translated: CASSLGDSYNEQFF.

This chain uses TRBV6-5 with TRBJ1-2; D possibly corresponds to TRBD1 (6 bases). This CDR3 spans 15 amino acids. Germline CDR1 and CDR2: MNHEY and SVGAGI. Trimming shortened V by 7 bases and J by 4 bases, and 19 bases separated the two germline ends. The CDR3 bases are TGTGCCAGCACCTATTCCCAGGGGTCAGCCTATGGCTACACCTTC. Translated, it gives CASTYSQGSAYGYTF.

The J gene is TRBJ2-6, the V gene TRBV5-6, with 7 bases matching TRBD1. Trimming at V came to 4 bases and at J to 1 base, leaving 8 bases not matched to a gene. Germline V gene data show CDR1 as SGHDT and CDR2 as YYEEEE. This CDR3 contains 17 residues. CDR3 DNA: TGTGCCAGCAGCCCTGTCCCGGGACAGTCTGGGGCCAACGTCCTGACTTTC. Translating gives CASSPVPGQSGANVLTF.

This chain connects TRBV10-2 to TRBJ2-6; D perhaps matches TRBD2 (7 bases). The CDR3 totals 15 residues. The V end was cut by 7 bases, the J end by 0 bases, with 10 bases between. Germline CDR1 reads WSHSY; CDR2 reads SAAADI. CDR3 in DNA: TGCGCCAGCATGAGGGGGGGCTCTGGGGCCAACGTCCTGACTTTC. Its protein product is CASMRGGSGANVLTF.

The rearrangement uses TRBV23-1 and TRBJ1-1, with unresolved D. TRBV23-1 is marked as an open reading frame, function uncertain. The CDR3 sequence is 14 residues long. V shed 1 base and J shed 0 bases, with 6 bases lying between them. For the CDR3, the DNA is TGCGCCAGCAGTCAATTTATTATGAACACTGAAGCTTTCTTT. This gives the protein CASSQFIMNTEAFF.

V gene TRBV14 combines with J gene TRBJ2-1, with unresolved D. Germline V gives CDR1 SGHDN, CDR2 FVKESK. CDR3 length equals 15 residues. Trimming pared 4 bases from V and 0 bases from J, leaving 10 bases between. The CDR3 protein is CASSLVPGSYNEQFF. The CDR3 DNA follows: TGTGCCAGCAGCCTCGTTCCGGGCTCCTACAATGAGCAGTTCTTC.

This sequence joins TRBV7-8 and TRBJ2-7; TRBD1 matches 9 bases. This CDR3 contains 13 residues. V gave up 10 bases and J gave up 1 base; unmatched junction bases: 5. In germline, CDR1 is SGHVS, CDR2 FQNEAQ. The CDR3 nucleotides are TGTGCCACCCTGACAGGGGGATCCTACGAGCAGTACTTC. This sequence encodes CATLTGGSYEQYF.

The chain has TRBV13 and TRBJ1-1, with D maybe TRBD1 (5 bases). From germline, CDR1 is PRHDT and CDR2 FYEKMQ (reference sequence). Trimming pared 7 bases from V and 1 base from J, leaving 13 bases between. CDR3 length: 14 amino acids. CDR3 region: CASTFRGTNTEAFF. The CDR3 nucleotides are TGTGCCAGCACCTTCAGAGGGACGAACACTGAAGCTTTCTTT.

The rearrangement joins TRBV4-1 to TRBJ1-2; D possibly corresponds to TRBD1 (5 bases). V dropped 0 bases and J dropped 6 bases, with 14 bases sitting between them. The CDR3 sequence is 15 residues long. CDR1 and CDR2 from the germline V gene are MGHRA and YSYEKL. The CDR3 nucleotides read TGCGCCAGCAGCCAAGATGGTGGGCAGGGAGATGGCTACACCTTC. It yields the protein CASSQDGGQGDGYTF.

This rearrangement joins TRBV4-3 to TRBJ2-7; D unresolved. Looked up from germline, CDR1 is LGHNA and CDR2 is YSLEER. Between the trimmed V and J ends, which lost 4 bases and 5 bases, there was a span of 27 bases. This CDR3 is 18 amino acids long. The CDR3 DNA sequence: TGCGCCAGCAGCCCATCAAATTGGAAAGACCACAATGCGAACGAGCAGTACTTC. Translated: CASSPSNWKDHNANEQYF.

CDR3 coding DNA: TGTGCCACCAGCCCAGTGCGGGGACTCTATGGCTACACCTTC. Encoded protein: CATSPVRGLYGYTF. The chain links TRBV15 to TRBJ1-2; possible D gene TRBD1, 5 bases. Germline CDR1 LNHNV, CDR2 YYDKDF (reference sequence). This CDR3 region has 14 residues. V lost 5 bases and J lost 4, with 14 bases in between.

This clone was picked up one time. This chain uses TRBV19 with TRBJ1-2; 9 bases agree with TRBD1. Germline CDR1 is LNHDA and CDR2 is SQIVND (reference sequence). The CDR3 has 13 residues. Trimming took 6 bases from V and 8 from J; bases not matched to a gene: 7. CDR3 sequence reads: CASRYSTGGGYTF. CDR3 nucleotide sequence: TGTGCCAGTAGGTACAGTACAGGGGGCGGCTACACCTTC.

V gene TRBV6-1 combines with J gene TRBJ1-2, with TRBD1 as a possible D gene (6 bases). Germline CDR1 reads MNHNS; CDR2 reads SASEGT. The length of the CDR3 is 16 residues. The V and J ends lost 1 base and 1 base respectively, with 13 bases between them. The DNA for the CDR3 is TGTGCCAGCAGTGAAGACGCGGCAGGGGTTAACTATGGCTACACCTTC. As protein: CASSEDAAGVNYGYTF.

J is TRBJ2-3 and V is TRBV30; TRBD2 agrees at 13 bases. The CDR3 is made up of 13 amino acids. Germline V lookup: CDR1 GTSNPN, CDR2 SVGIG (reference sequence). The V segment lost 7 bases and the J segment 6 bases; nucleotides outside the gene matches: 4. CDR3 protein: CALTSGGKDTQYF. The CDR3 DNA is TGTGCCTTGACTAGCGGGGGGAAGGATACGCAGTATTTT.

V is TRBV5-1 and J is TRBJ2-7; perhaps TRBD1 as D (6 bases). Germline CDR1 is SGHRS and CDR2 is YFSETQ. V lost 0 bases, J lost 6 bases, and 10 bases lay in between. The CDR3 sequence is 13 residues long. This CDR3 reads CASSLGQASEQYF. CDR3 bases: TGCGCCAGCAGCTTGGGACAGGCAAGCGAGCAGTACTTC.

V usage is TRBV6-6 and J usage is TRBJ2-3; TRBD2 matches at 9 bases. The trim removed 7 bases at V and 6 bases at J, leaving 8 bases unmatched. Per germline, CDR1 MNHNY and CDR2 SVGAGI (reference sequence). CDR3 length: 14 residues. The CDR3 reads CASTDAGGLDTQYF. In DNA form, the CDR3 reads TGTGCCAGCACTGACGCGGGGGGGCTCGATACGCAGTATTTT.